This TCR beta chain was captured in a study of T cell repertoires in cytomegalovirus infection. As for the study in general: CMV infection together with matching HLA type was indicated by public TCR beta signatures. The study, taken as a whole, reports: Based on cumulative public TCR beta family frequency, carriers of CMV plus the relevant HLA were identified. Dominating the ex vivo response were TCR beta clonotypes that were CMV-specific and HLA-C-restricted.

The CDR3 covers 15 residues. Trimming pared 0 bases from V and 4 bases from J, leaving 9 bases between. Germline-derived CDR1 and CDR2 are SGHTA and FQGNSA. One entry per CDR3 protein, called by TCRdb with MiXCR from the reads. The sample holds around 430,000 distinct CDR3 sequences; under 45% are singletons and the top ten take around 45%. About this clonotype itself: Antigen: not known.

This clonotype was obtained from a human donor in good health (CMV status not recorded). Some clones in this sample may be carry-over from other donors' samples. This specimen consisted of cultured PBMCs, obtained from culture after CMV antigen stimulation. The chain employs TRBV7-2 and TRBJ1-4; D unresolved. This CDR3 reads CASSLAARFNEKLFF. CDR3 DNA sequence: TGTGCCAGCAGCTTAGCGGCCCGATTTAATGAAAAACTGTTTTTT.